These T cell receptor beta chains were read from a single sample in a study of T cells in Graves' hyperthyroidism and ophthalmopathy. MiXCR was run by TCRdb on the multiplex PCR reads, yielding one entry per CDR3 protein. Here the sample spans about 250,000 distinct CDR3 sequences, roughly a quarter being singletons. The sample taken for sequencing was blood. The source of these receptors is a woman between 40 and 55 years old with Graves' ophthalmopathy. CDR3s include the opening cysteine and the closing phenylalanine or tryptophan. A D gene is named only where the DNA matches it firmly. Only some rows state a clone size, as once, few, many or a class for expanded clones.

V gene	D gene	clone size	J gene	CDR3 DNA	CDR3 protein
TRBV28	-	many	TRBJ2-5	TGTGCCAGCAGTTTCACAGGGCAAGAGACCCAGTACTTC	CASSFTGQETQYF
TRBV19	TRBD1	many	TRBJ1-1	TGTGCCAGTAGGGGACAGGGCTGGGGCACTGAAGCTTTCTTT	CASRGQGWGTEAFF
TRBV12-5	TRBD1	-	TRBJ1-1	TGTGCTAGTGGACCAGGGACAGAGAACACTGAAGCTTTCTTT	CASGPGTENTEAFF
TRBV18	-	many	TRBJ2-2	TGTGCCAGCTCACCACCGTTCAGGGGAACCGGGGAGCTGTTTTTT	CASSPPFRGTGELFF
TRBV20-1	-	many	TRBJ2-7	TGCAGTGCTAGAGATCCCCGGACATCCAACGAGCAGTACTTC	CSARDPRTSNEQYF
TRBV29-1	-	many	TRBJ1-2	TGCAGCGTTGAAGACAGATATAACTATGGCTACACCTTC	CSVEDRYNYGYTF
TRBV19	TRBD2	many	TRBJ2-7	TGTGCCAGTAGTCCGGGGGGACTAGCGCGATTCTCCTACGAGCAGTACTTC	CASSPGGLARFSYEQYF
TRBV3-1	-	-	TRBJ1-5	TGTGCCAGCAGCCACGGGCGCTCAGGGCAGCCCCAGCATTTT	CASSHGRSGQPQHF
TRBV6-1	TRBD1	many	TRBJ2-7	TGTGCCAGCAGTGATCCGGGACAGGTCTACGAGCAGTACTTC	CASSDPGQVYEQYF
TRBV6-5	TRBD1	-	TRBJ2-7	TGTGCCAGCAGTTACTCGGGACAGGGGGCTTCCGAGCAGTACTTC	CASSYSGQGASEQYF
TRBV6-1	-	many	TRBJ2-5	TGTGCCAGCAGTGACAGTGGCCGGGAGACCCAGTACTTC	CASSDSGRETQYF
TRBV19	-	many	TRBJ2-5	TGTGCCAGTAGTATTTCGCGGGGGCCGGGAACACAAGAGACCCAGTACTTC	CASSISRGPGTQETQYF
TRBV5-4	-	-	TRBJ2-2	TGTGCCAGCAGCTTATGGGCTATAGGGGTGGACACCGGGGAGCTGTTTTTT	CASSLWAIGVDTGELFF
TRBV28	-	-	TRBJ1-5	TGTGCCAGCACGGGGTCCGTCGATCAGCCCCAGCATTTT	CASTGSVDQPQHF
TRBV12-3/TRBV12-4	-	-	TRBJ2-7	TGTGCCAGCAGCCGTACTAACAGAGGATACGAGCAGTACTTC	CASSRTNRGYEQYF
TRBV28	-	many	TRBJ2-2	TGTGCCAGCACCCACGACAGCTACACCGGGGAGCTGTTTTTT	CASTHDSYTGELFF
TRBV27	TRBD1	-	TRBJ2-2	TGTGCCAGCAGTTTCTTTTCGACAGGGTCCGGAGGCGGGGAGCTGTTTTTT	CASSFFSTGSGGGELFF
TRBV28	TRBD1	many	TRBJ2-4	TGTGCCAGCAGTGAACAGGGGGCTGGGTTGGAAAACATTCAGTACTTC	CASSEQGAGLENIQYF
TRBV30	-	many	TRBJ2-5	TGTGCCTGGATGGACCTAGGGGAGACCCAGTACTTC	CAWMDLGETQYF
TRBV6-1	TRBD1	many	TRBJ1-6	TGTGCCAGCAGTGAAAACAGGGGGCAGTATAATTCACCCCTCCACTTT	CASSENRGQYNSPLHF
TRBV12-3/TRBV12-4	-	many	TRBJ1-1	TGTGCCAGCAGCTCCCCCGGGATAGCGGCTTTCTTT	CASSSPGIAAFF
TRBV28	-	once	TRBJ2-7	TGTGCCAGCAGTTTAGGCCGCTGGTCCGAGCAGTACTTC	CASSLGRWSEQYF
TRBV6-5	-	-	TRBJ1-5	TGTGCCAGCAGTTCAGCGGGGGGGGCGAGCAATCAGCCCCAGCATTTT	CASSSAGGASNQPQHF
TRBV29-1	-	many	TRBJ1-1	TGCAGCGCGCGGGCCTTGAACACTGAAGCTTTCTTT	CSARALNTEAFF
TRBV7-3	-	-	TRBJ2-7	TGTGCCAGCAGCTTCGGCTCCGGCGAGCAGTACTTC	CASSFGSGEQYF
TRBV5-1	-	many	TRBJ2-5	TGCGCCAGCAGCTTGGCGGCAGGGGATGAGGAGACCCAGTACTTC	CASSLAAGDEETQYF
TRBV6-1	TRBD1	-	TRBJ2-6	TGTGCCAGCAGAGCCGGGACAGGGGGCTCTGGGGCCAACGTCCTGACTTTC	CASRAGTGGSGANVLTF
TRBV6-5	-	-	TRBJ2-7	TGTGCCAGCAGTTACGACCAGAGCTCCTACGAGCAGTACTTC	CASSYDQSSYEQYF
TRBV7-2	TRBD1	many	TRBJ1-2	TGTGCCAGCAGTTTAGGGACAGGGGGTCTCTATGGCTACACCTTC	CASSLGTGGLYGYTF
TRBV13	-	many	TRBJ2-7	TGTGCCAGCAGCTCTAGGCGGGGTTCCCACGAGCAGTACTTC	CASSSRRGSHEQYF
TRBV6-1	-	many	TRBJ1-1	TGTGCCAGCAAAGACCGATCAGGGAGCGATGAAGCTTTCTTT	CASKDRSGSDEAFF
TRBV14	TRBD2	many	TRBJ2-7	TGTGCCAGCAGCCGAGGACTAGCCCTCTACGAGCAGTACTTC	CASSRGLALYEQYF
TRBV28	TRBD1	-	TRBJ2-7	TGTGCCAGCAGTCTCCAACCCGGGACAGGAGCCTACGAGCAGTACTTC	CASSLQPGTGAYEQYF
TRBV6-2/TRBV6-3	-	-	TRBJ2-4	TGTGCCAGCAGGAGAGTGGAGGGGGACATTCAGTACTTC	CASRRVEGDIQYF
TRBV10-3	TRBD1	many	TRBJ2-7	TGTGCCATCAGTGGAAACTTACCGGGACAGGGCTCAAGATTAGGGATCTACGAGCAGTACTTC	CAISGNLPGQGSRLGIYEQYF
TRBV12-3/TRBV12-4	TRBD1	few	TRBJ1-1	TGTGCCAGCAGTCGCGGACAGGGTCGAGCTTTCTTT	CASSRGQGRAFF
TRBV5-6	-	many	TRBJ1-1	TGTGCCAGCAGCCAGACTTGGTGGTTAGGGGGGAACACTGAAGCTTTCTTT	CASSQTWWLGGNTEAFF
TRBV19	TRBD1	many	TRBJ2-7	TGTGCCAGTAGTAAAGGACAGGGTCCCTACGAGCAGTACTTC	CASSKGQGPYEQYF
TRBV5-1	TRBD2	-	TRBJ2-7	TGCGCCAGCAGCAAGGGACTAGCGGGAGGGAGGGACGAGCAGTACTTC	CASSKGLAGGRDEQYF
TRBV6-1	-	many	TRBJ1-2	TGTGCCAGCAGTGTTTCAGGGGAAGGGATTTCTGGCTACACCTTC	CASSVSGEGISGYTF
TRBV11-2	-	-	TRBJ1-4	TGTGCCAGCAGCTTAATTGGAGGGGAGGCGGAAAAACTGTTTTTT	CASSLIGGEAEKLFF
TRBV7-2	TRBD2	-	TRBJ2-4	TGTGCCAGCAGCGTGGGACTAGGGGACATTCAGTACTTC	CASSVGLGDIQYF
TRBV5-1	-	few	TRBJ1-1	TGCGCCAGCAGCTTGGAGAGTCCAGACAACACTGAAGCTTTCTTT	CASSLESPDNTEAFF
TRBV30	-	many	TRBJ2-7	TGTGCCTGGAGTGTAGCGGCAGGCGTTTTCTACGAGCAGTACTTC	CAWSVAAGVFYEQYF
TRBV3-1	-	many	TRBJ2-5	TGTGCCAGCAGCCAAGATTGGCGGGGTAAGGAGACCCAGTACTTC	CASSQDWRGKETQYF
TRBV5-1	TRBD2	many	TRBJ2-7	TGCGCCAGCAGCTTCCTAGCGGGAGTGAGCGACGAGCAGTACTTC	CASSFLAGVSDEQYF
TRBV28	-	many	TRBJ1-1	TGTGCCACCCGTGTTAGTAGGTGGGAAGCTTTCTTT	CATRVSRWEAFF
TRBV12-3/TRBV12-4	TRBD1	-	TRBJ2-2	TGTGCCAGCAGTAAGACAGGGGGCGAGAACACCGGGGAGCTGTTTTTT	CASSKTGGENTGELFF
TRBV28	TRBD2	many	TRBJ2-5	TGTGCCAGCAGTTGGACGGGAGGCCGAGAGACCCAGTACTTC	CASSWTGGRETQYF
TRBV19	TRBD2	many	TRBJ2-4	TGTGCCAGTATGGTCGCTGTGGCTAGCGGGAGTATGATTCAGTACTTC	CASMVAVASGSMIQYF
TRBV28	-	-	TRBJ2-7	TGTGCCAGCAGTTTAGTACGCCTAAACGAGCAGTACTTC	CASSLVRLNEQYF
TRBV29-1	TRBD2	many	TRBJ2-7	TGCAGCGTGCCCGGGACTAGCGGGAGTCATGGGGAGCAGTACTTC	CSVPGTSGSHGEQYF